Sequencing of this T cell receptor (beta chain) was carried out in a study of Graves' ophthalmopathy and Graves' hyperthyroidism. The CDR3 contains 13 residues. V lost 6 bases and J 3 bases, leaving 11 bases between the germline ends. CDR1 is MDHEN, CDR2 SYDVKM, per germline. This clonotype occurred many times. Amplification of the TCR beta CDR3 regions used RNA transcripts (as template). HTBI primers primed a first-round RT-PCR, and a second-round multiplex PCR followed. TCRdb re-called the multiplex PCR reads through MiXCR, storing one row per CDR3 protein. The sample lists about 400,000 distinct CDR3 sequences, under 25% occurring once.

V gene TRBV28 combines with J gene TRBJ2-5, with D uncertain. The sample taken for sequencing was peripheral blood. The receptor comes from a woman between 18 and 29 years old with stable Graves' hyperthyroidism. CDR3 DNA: TGTGCCAGCAGCCATGACGGAGAAGAGACCCAGTACTTC. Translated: CASSHDGEETQYF.